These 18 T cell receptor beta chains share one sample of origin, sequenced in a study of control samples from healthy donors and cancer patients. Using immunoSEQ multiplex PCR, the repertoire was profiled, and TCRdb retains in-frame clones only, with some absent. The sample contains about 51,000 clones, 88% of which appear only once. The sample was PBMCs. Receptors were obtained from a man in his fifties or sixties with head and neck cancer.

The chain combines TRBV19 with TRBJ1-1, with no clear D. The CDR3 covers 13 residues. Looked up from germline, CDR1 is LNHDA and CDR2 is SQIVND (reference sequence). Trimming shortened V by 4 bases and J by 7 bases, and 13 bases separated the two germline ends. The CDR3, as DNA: TGTGCCAGTAGTACTTCCTCGGGCCTTGAAGCTTTCTTT. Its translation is CASSTSSGLEAFF.

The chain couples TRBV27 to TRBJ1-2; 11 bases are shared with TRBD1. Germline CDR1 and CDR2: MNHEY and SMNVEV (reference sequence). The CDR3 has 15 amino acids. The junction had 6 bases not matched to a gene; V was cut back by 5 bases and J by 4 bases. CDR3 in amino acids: CASSRTGGAGYGYTF. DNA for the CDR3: TGTGCCAGCAGTCGGACAGGGGGCGCTGGCTATGGCTACACCTTC.

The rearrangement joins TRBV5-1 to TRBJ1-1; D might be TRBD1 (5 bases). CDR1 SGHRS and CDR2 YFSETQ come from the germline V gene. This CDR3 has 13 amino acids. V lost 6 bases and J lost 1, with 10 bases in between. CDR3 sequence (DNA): TGCGCCAGCACCATAGACAGGAACACTGAAGCTTTCTTT. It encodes CASTIDRNTEAFF.

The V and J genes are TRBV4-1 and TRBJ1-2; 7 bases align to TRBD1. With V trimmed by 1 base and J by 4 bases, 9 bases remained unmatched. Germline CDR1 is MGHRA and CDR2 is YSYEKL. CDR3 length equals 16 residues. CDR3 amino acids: CASSQGQGVGSYGYTF. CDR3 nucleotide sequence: TGCGCCAGCAGCCAAGGACAGGGAGTAGGCTCCTATGGCTACACCTTC.

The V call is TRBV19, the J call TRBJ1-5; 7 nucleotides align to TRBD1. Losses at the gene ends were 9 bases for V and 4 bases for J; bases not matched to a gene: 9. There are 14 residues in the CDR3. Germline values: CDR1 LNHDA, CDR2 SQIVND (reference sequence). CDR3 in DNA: TGTGCCAGCCGGACAGGACTAGAAAATCAGCCCCAGCATTTT. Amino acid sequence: CASRTGLENQPQHF.

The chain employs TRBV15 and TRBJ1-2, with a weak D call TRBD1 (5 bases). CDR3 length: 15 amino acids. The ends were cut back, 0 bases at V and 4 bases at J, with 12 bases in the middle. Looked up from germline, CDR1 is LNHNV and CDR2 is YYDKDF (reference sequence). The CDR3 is CATSRDRRDSYGYTF. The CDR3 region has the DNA TGTGCCACCAGCAGAGATAGGAGGGACTCCTATGGCTACACCTTC.

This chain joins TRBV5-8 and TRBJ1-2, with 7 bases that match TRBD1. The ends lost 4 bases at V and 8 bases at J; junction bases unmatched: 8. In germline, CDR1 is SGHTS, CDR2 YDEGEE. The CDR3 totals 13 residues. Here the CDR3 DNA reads TGTGCCAGCAGCATGACAGGGTTTGGGGGCTACACCTTC. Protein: CASSMTGFGGYTF.

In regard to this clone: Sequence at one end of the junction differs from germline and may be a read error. This chain's CDR3 is CATAGPGYGQYF. CDR3 DNA: TGTGCCACAGCAGGACCAGGTTACGGGCAGTACTTC. The chain is built from TRBV10-3 and TRBJ2-7; D gene uncertain. In germline, CDR1 is ENHRY, CDR2 SYGVKD. The CDR3 extends over 12 amino acids.

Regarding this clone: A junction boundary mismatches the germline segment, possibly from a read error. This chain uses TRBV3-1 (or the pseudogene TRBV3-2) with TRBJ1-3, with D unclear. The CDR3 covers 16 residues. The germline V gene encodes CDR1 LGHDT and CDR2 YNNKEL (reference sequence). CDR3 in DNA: TGTGCCAGCAGCCAGCTTCATACTTCTCTCTGGAAACACCATATATTT. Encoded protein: CASSQLHTSLWKHHIF.

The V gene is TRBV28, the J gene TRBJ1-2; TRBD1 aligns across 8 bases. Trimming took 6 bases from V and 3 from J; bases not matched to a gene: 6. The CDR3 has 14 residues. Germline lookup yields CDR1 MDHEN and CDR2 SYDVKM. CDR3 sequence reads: CASSYLDRDYGYTF. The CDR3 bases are TGTGCCAGCAGCTACCTGGACAGGGACTATGGCTACACCTTC.

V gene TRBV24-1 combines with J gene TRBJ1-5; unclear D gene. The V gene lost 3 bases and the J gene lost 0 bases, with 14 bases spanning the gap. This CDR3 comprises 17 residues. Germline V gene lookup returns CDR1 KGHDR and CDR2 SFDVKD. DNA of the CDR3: TGTGCCACCAGTGATCCAACCCGGGCGGATAGCAATCAGCCCCAGCATTTT. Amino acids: CATSDPTRADSNQPQHF.

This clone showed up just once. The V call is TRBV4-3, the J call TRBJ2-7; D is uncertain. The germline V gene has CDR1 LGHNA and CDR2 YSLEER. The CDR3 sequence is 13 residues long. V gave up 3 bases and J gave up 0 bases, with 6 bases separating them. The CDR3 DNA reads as TGCGCCAGCAGCCAGAGACTCTCCTACGAGCAGTACTTC. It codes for CASSQRLSYEQYF.

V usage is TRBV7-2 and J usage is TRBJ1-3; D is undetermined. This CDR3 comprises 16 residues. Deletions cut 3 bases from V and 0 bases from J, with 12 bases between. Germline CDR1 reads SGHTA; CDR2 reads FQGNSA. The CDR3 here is CASSFRPHDSGNTIYF. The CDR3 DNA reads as TGTGCCAGCAGCTTTAGGCCACACGACTCTGGAAACACCATATATTTT. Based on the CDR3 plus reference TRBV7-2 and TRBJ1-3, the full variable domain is GAGVSQSPSNKVTEKGKDVELRCDPISGHTALYWYRQSLGQGLEFLIYFQGNSAPDKSGLPSDRFSAERTGGSVSTLTIQRTQQEDSAVYLCASSFRPHDSGNTIYFGEGSWLTVV.

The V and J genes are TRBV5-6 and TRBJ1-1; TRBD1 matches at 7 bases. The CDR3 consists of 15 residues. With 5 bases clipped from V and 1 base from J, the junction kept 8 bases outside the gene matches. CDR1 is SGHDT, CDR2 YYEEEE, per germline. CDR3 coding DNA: TGTGCCAGCAGTATACGACAGGGACAGAACACTGAAGCTTTCTTT. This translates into CASSIRQGQNTEAFF.

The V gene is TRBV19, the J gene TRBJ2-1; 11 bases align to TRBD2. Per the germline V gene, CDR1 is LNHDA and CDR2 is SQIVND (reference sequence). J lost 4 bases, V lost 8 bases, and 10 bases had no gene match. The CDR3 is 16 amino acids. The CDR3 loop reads CASRIAGGPQYNEQFF. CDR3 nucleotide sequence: TGTGCCAGTCGAATAGCGGGAGGGCCCCAATACAATGAGCAGTTCTTC. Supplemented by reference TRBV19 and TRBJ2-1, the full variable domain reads DGGITQSPKYLFRKEGQNVTLSCEQNLNHDAMYWYRQDPGQGLRLIYYSQIVNDFQKGDIAEGYSVSREKKESFPLTVTSAQKNPTAFYLCASRIAGGPQYNEQFFGPGTRLTVL.

The CDR3 region has the DNA TGTGCCAGCAGCTTAGATCGTTTCAACCAAGAGCAGTACTTC. This sequence encodes CASSLDRFNQEQYF. The J gene is TRBJ2-7, the V gene TRBV7-6; no clear D gene. This CDR3 is 14 amino acids long. V lost 1 base to trimming and J lost 7 bases, with 14 bases between them. Germline V gene data show CDR1 as SGHVS and CDR2 as FNYEAQ.

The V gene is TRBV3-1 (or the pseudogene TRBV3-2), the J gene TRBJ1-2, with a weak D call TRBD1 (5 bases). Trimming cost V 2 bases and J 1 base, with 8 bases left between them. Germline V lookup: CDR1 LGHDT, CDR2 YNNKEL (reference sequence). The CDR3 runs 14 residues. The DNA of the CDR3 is TGTGCCAGCAGCCAAATCGACAGTAACTATGGCTACACCTTC. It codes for CASSQIDSNYGYTF.

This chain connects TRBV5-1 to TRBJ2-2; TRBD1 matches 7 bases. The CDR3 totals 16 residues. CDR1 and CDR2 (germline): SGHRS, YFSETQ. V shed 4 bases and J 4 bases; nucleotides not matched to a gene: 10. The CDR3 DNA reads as TGCGCCAGCAGCCCACCGGGACAGAGAGTCACCGGGGAGCTGTTTTTT. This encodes CASSPPGQRVTGELFF.